Listed here are 10 T cell receptor beta chains from one sample, sequenced in a study of CD8 T cells in Susac syndrome. RNA, at about 0.5 to 1 ug, was reverse transcribed with random hexamers. TCRdb re-called the immunoSEQ multiplex PCR reads through MiXCR, storing one row per CDR3 protein. The sample lists more than 70,000 distinct CDR3 sequences, 91% occurring once. The source material was CD8+ T cells from PBMCs. Source of these receptors: a human donor with multiple sclerosis.

This clonotype was found once. V gene TRBV27 combines with J gene TRBJ1-6; 7 positions match TRBD1. After removal of 3 bases from V and 10 bases from J, the junction contained 15 bases not matched to a gene. The CDR3 covers 17 residues. Germline-derived CDR1 and CDR2 are MNHEY and SMNVEV (reference sequence). Here the CDR3 DNA reads TGTGCCAGCAGTTTTTTCCCCACCGGACAGGTGAAATCACCCCTCCACTTT. The encoded protein is CASSFFPTGQVKSPLHF.

V usage is TRBV13 and J usage is TRBJ1-1, with D possibly being TRBD1 (6 bases). The CDR3 has 16 amino acids. Trimming removed 1 base at V and 0 bases at J, with 12 bases between. CDR1 is PRHDT and CDR2 is FYEKMQ in the germline V gene (reference sequence). The CDR3 bases are TGTGCCAGCAGCTTAGCAGGGGTGGGTATGAACACTGAAGCTTTCTTT. Translating it yields CASSLAGVGMNTEAFF.

The chain uses TRBV11-2 and TRBJ2-7, with TRBD2 matching 9 bases. Germline V lookup: CDR1 SGHAT, CDR2 FQNNGV. This CDR3 is 15 amino acids long. The junction had 12 bases not matched to a gene; V was cut back by 0 bases and J by 12 bases. The chain's CDR3 is CASSLDEGLANLAYF. CDR3 nucleotides: TGTGCCAGCAGCTTAGATGAAGGACTAGCGAACCTTGCGTACTTC.

The chain recombines TRBV20-1 with TRBJ2-7; D is ambiguous. CDR1 and CDR2 from the germline V gene are DFQATT and SNEGSKA (reference sequence). The V and J ends lost 1 base and 0 bases respectively, with 7 bases between them. The CDR3 runs 13 residues. Written as DNA, the CDR3 is TGCAGTGCTAGAGGGCCCCGCTCCTACGAGCAGTACTTC. Its protein is CSARGPRSYEQYF.

The chain combines TRBV2 with TRBJ2-1; D possibly corresponds to TRBD2 (6 bases). The CDR3 runs 14 residues. Germline values: CDR1 SNHLY, CDR2 FYNNEI. Trimming pared 7 bases from V and 4 bases from J, leaving 14 bases between. The CDR3 region has the DNA TGTGCCAGCAAATGGCGGGGATTATACAATGAGCAGTTCTTC. Translating gives CASKWRGLYNEQFF.

This clonotype was found a few times. The chain combines TRBV12-3 or TRBV12-4 with TRBJ2-1, with D perhaps TRBD1 (5 bases). The CDR3 length is 13 residues. V gave up 3 bases and J gave up 4 bases, with 7 bases separating them. The CDR3 DNA reads TGTGCCAGCAGTTTTGGGGCGTACAATGAGCAGTTCTTC. Protein: CASSFGAYNEQFF.

This clonotype was seen only once. The chain recombines TRBV6-5 with TRBJ2-2; D not certain. Germline V gene data show CDR1 as MNHEY and CDR2 as SVGAGI. There are 13 residues in the CDR3. The V end was cut by 2 bases, the J end by 5 bases, with 6 bases between. In nucleotides, the CDR3 is TGTGCCAGCAGTTACAGTCAGACCGGGGAGCTGTTTTTT. This translates into CASSYSQTGELFF.

The V gene is TRBV9, the J gene TRBJ1-1; the D is unclear. The V gene's germline CDR1 is SGDLS and CDR2 YYNGEE. Between the trimmed V and J ends, which lost 0 bases and 3 bases, there was a span of 15 bases. The CDR3 contains 16 residues. This chain's CDR3 is CASSVEVLPGDTEAFF. CDR3 bases: TGTGCCAGCAGCGTAGAGGTATTGCCTGGGGACACTGAAGCTTTCTTT.

The genes are TRBV4-3 and TRBJ1-4; D is undetermined. The V gene lost 0 bases and the J gene lost 8 bases, with 13 bases spanning the gap. The CDR3 length is 15 residues. The germline gives CDR1 LGHNA, CDR2 YSLEER. The CDR3 region has the DNA TGCGCCAGCAGCCAAGAGACACGAGGAAGCGAAAAACTGTTTTTT. Its translation is CASSQETRGSEKLFF.

This clonotype appeared a single time. The rearrangement joins TRBV2 to TRBJ1-2; D not certain. There are 15 residues in the CDR3. Deletions cut 3 bases from V and 3 bases from J, with 14 bases between. Germline values: CDR1 SNHLY, CDR2 FYNNEI. CDR3 in amino acids: CASSDIGSLDYGYTF. The CDR3 nucleotides read TGTGCCAGCAGTGATATAGGGTCGTTGGACTATGGCTACACCTTC. The whole variable domain, remainder taken from reference TRBV2 and TRBJ1-2, is EPEVTQTPSHQVTQMGQEVILRCVPISNHLYFYWYRQILGQKVEFLVSFYNNEISEKSEIFDDQFSVERPDGSNFTLKIRSTKLEDSAMYFCASSDIGSLDYGYTFGSGTRLTVV.